Listed here are 23 T cell receptor beta chains from one sample, sequenced in a study of metastatic and nonmetastatic thyroid tumors. MiXCR re-clonotyped the PCR reads for TCRdb. This table has 50,000 or so clones, approximately 20% appearing once. Not a single patient had been given any form of treatment at any point before undergoing thyroid surgery. The sample consisted of blood. The source of these receptors is a male donor with papillary thyroid cancer or a benign thyroid nodule (not recorded which). Some clones in this sample may be carry-over from other donors' samples.

As to this clone: The junction does not match germline at one end; this may be a read error. V and J are TRBV6-5 and TRBJ1-2, with 7 bases lining up with TRBD1. This CDR3 comprises 15 residues. CDR1 and CDR2 (germline): MNHEY, SVGAGI. DNA of the CDR3: TGTGCCAGCAGTTACCTGACAGGGACTAACTATTGCTACACCTTC. Its translation is CASSYLTGTNYCYTF.

CDR3 DNA: TGTGCCAGCAGCCAAGTGTTCGGGGAAAGCTCCTACGAGCAGTACTTC. Amino acid sequence: CASSQVFGESSYEQYF. The genes are TRBV4-2 and TRBJ2-7, with D maybe TRBD2 (5 bases). The germline CDR1 and CDR2 sequences are LGHNA and YNFKEQ. The CDR3 consists of 16 residues. V lost 1 base and J lost 0, with 13 bases in between.

Ten or more counts support this clone. The same CDR3 arises from other DNA sequences in this sample as well. The chain uses TRBV5-4 and TRBJ1-4; D not certain. This CDR3 spans 14 amino acids. Trimming took off 6 bases at V and 6 bases at J, with 15 bases between the two ends. Germline loops: CDR1 SGHNT, CDR2 YYREEE (reference sequence). CDR3 DNA sequence: TGTGCCAGCACACGGACGGGGTCGGATGAAAAACTGTTTTTT. This sequence encodes CASTRTGSDEKLFF.

This clone showed up many times. This sequence joins TRBV7-8 and TRBJ2-5, with D possibly matching TRBD2 (5 bases). Germline CDR1 and CDR2: SGHVS and FQNEAQ. Trimming cost V 2 bases and J 10 bases, with 14 bases left between them. This CDR3 is built from 13 residues. The CDR3 reads CASSLISVGLQYF. CDR3 sequence (DNA): TGTGCCAGCAGCTTAATTTCAGTCGGACTCCAGTACTTC.

This clone came up many times. The chain links TRBV12-3 or TRBV12-4 to TRBJ1-4; no definite D call. Trimming left V 10 bases short and J 8 bases short, with 8 bases between. CDR3 length equals 10 residues. The CDR3, as DNA: TGTGCCACCATGGGGGAAAAACTGTTTTTT. Translation: CATMGEKLFF.

This clone was seen repeatedly, ten times or more. The J gene is TRBJ2-4, the V gene TRBV7-9; 7 nucleotides agree with TRBD2. With 2 bases clipped from V and 0 bases from J, the junction kept 1 base outside the gene matches. From germline, CDR1 is SEHNR and CDR2 FQNEAQ (reference sequence). The CDR3 length is 15 residues. The CDR3 nucleotides are TGTGCCAGCAGCTTAACGGGGGGAGCCAAAAACATTCAGTACTTC. This codes for CASSLTGGAKNIQYF.

This clone was seen ten or more times. The chain uses TRBV7-6 and TRBJ1-2, with 8 bases matching TRBD1. The trim removed 5 bases at V and 4 bases at J, leaving 21 bases unmatched. This CDR3 has 19 residues. CDR1 is SGHVS, CDR2 FNYEAQ, per germline. The CDR3 reads CASSPETITAGGVGYGYTF. Written as DNA, the CDR3 is TGTGCCAGCAGCCCGGAGACCATTACAGCAGGGGGCGTCGGCTATGGCTACACCTTC.

This clone was counted ten times or more. V usage is TRBV5-1 and J usage is TRBJ1-1; 7 bases line up with TRBD1. From germline, CDR1 is SGHRS and CDR2 YFSETQ. This CDR3 has 14 residues. Unmatched junction bases numbered 9, after V lost 5 bases and J lost 5 bases. The CDR3 DNA sequence: TGCGCCAGCAGACCCCCGTCAGGGGGTACTGAAGCTTTCTTT. Its protein product is CASRPPSGGTEAFF.

Notes on this clone: A much larger clone lies a single base off, so this may be a read error. The chain links TRBV30 to TRBJ2-6; D remains ambiguous. The ends were cut back, 8 bases at V and 0 bases at J, with 8 bases in the middle. This CDR3 is 13 amino acids long. Germline CDR1 GTSNPN, CDR2 SVGIG (reference sequence). The CDR3 nucleotides are TGTGCCCGGAAAGTCTCTGGGGCCAACGTCCTGACTTTC. Translated, it gives CARKVSGANVLTF.

This clone was recorded many times. The CDR3 sequence: CASSESYRGSEKLFF. The CDR3 DNA reads as TGTGCCAGCAGTGAATCCTACAGGGGAAGTGAAAAACTGTTTTTT. The J gene is TRBJ1-4, the V gene TRBV2; 7 bases align to TRBD1. The CDR3 consists of 15 residues. Unmatched junction bases numbered 7, after V lost 2 bases and J lost 7 bases. CDR1 and CDR2 (germline): SNHLY, FYNNEI.

The chain carries TRBV10-3 and TRBJ2-7, with no clear D. V was trimmed by 10 bases and J by 0 bases, leaving 16 bases between them. CDR3 length: 14 amino acids. Germline V gene sequence: CDR1 ENHRY, CDR2 SYGVKD. CDR3 nucleotides: TGTGCCACGCAGGATACACAGAGCTCCTACGAGCAGTACTTC. Translating gives CATQDTQSSYEQYF.

This clone was recorded many times. CDR3 amino acids: CSAITLNTEAFF. The DNA for the CDR3 is TGCAGTGCTATCACGTTGAACACTGAAGCTTTCTTT. The chain links TRBV20-1 to TRBJ1-1, with no clear D. The CDR3 is 12 amino acids. V lost 4 bases and J 0 bases, leaving 6 bases between the germline ends. Germline CDR1 reads DFQATT; CDR2 reads SNEGSKA (reference sequence).

There are many counts of this clone. V usage is TRBV5-6 and J usage is TRBJ2-7; TRBD2 is a possible D gene (6 bases). Trimming took 3 bases from V and 3 from J, leaving 13 bases between them. The CDR3 has 14 amino acids. CDR1 and CDR2 (germline): SGHDT, YYEEEE. DNA for the CDR3: TGTGCCAGCAGCTGGGCACCGGGGGACTACGAGCAGTACTTC. This encodes CASSWAPGDYEQYF.

This clone has ten or more counts. The chain is built from TRBV10-3 and TRBJ1-4; the D is unclear. CDR3 length: 12 residues. Germline CDR1 ENHRY, CDR2 SYGVKD. The V end lost 6 bases, the J end lost 4 bases, and 6 bases lay between the germline ends. CDR3 protein: CAISGNNEKLFF. The CDR3 nucleotides are TGTGCCATCAGCGGGAATAATGAAAAACTGTTTTTT.

This clone has a count of ten or more. This chain connects TRBV5-6 to TRBJ1-1, with D possibly being TRBD1 (5 bases). The germline V and J ends were trimmed by 6 bases and 6 bases, with 18 bases remaining between them. The CDR3 spans 14 residues. From germline, CDR1 is SGHDT and CDR2 YYEEEE. The DNA for the CDR3 is TGTGCCAGCACCCTACTCACAGGTTTCGCTGAAGCTTTCTTT. This gives the protein CASTLLTGFAEAFF.

This clone appeared many times. CDR3 nucleotide sequence: TGTGCCAGCAGCGCGACAGGGGGCGATCAGCCCCAGTATTTT. This sequence encodes CASSATGGDQPQYF. V is TRBV7-9 and J is TRBJ1-5; 10 bases line up with TRBD1. The J call may be mistaken, given a closer DNA end match to TRBJ2-3. CDR1 is SEHNR and CDR2 is FQNEAQ in the germline V gene (reference sequence). The CDR3 runs 14 residues.

This clone has ten or more counts. CDR3 residues: CASSSTGGVEKLFF. CDR3 coding DNA: TGTGCCAGCAGTTCCACAGGGGGGGTTGAAAAACTGTTTTTT. The gene calls are TRBV27 and TRBJ1-4; 8 nucleotides line up with TRBD1. CDR1 and CDR2 (germline): MNHEY, SMNVEV (reference sequence). The trim removed 4 bases at V and 7 bases at J, leaving 5 bases unmatched. The length of the CDR3 is 14 residues. Full variable domain (rest looked up from reference TRBV27 and TRBJ1-4): EAQVTQNPRYLITVTGKKLTVTCSQNMNHEYMSWYRQDPGLGLRQIYYSMNVEVTDKGDVPEGYKVSRKEKRNFPLILESPSPNQTSLYFCASSSTGGVEKLFFGSGTQLSVL.

The rearrangement links TRBV24-1 to TRBJ2-1, with TRBD2 matching over 11 bases. V trimming: 7 bases; J trimming: 8 bases; junction bases outside the gene matches: 6. CDR1 is KGHDR and CDR2 is SFDVKD in the germline V gene. This CDR3 has 14 residues. CDR3 protein: CATRLAGDSDEQFF. As DNA, the CDR3 is TGTGCCACCAGACTAGCGGGAGACAGTGATGAGCAGTTCTTC.

The rearrangement joins TRBV5-1 to TRBJ1-1, with TRBD1 identical over 8 bases. CDR3 length equals 14 residues. Trimming removed 3 bases from V and 1 base from J; junction bases left unmatched: 2. Germline-derived CDR1 and CDR2 are SGHRS and YFSETQ. CDR3: CASSSGTGNTEAFF. The CDR3 DNA sequence: TGCGCCAGCAGCTCGGGGACAGGGAACACTGAAGCTTTCTTT.

This clone was counted at least ten times. The genes are TRBV7-2 and TRBJ1-5; a weak D match, TRBD1 (6 bases). This CDR3 has 14 residues. The V and J ends lost 6 bases and 4 bases respectively, with 13 bases between them. Per germline, CDR1 SGHTA and CDR2 FQGNSA. The chain's CDR3 is CASSPGAPNQPQHF. The CDR3, as DNA: TGTGCCAGCAGTCCAGGGGCCCCAAATCAGCCCCAGCATTTT. The full variable domain, in which reference TRBV7-2 and TRBJ1-5 provide the parts outside the CDR3, is GAGVSQSPSNKVTEKGKDVELRCDPISGHTALYWYRQSLGQGLEFLIYFQGNSAPDKSGLPSDRFSAERTGGSVSTLTIQRTQQEDSAVYLCASSPGAPNQPQHFGDGTRLSIL.

In regard to this clone: A single base separates this from a much larger clone, so it may be a read error. CDR3 sequence: CAHRTFSGNTIYF. The DNA of the CDR3 is TGTGCCCACCGCACGTTCTCTGGAAACACCATATATTTT. The chain is built from TRBV28 and TRBJ1-3; no clear D gene. Germline lookup yields CDR1 MDHEN and CDR2 SYDVKM. The ends were cut back, 11 bases at V and 0 bases at J, with 11 bases in the middle. The CDR3 extends over 13 amino acids. The whole variable domain, filled in from reference TRBV28 and TRBJ1-3, reads DVKVTQSSRYLVKRTGEKVFLECVQDMDHENMFWYRQDPGLGLRLIYFSYDVKMKEKGDIPEGYSVSREKKERFSLILESASTNQTSMYLCAHRTFSGNTIYFGEGSWLTVV.

This clone has just one count. This chain links TRBV5-4 with TRBJ2-1; 13 bases fit TRBD2. The CDR3 runs to 15 residues. Per the germline V gene, CDR1 is SGHNT and CDR2 is YYREEE (reference sequence). The trim removed 2 bases at V and 9 bases at J, leaving 5 bases unmatched. The CDR3 is CASSLLAGGPREQFF. CDR3 DNA: TGTGCCAGCAGCTTACTAGCGGGAGGGCCCCGTGAGCAGTTCTTC.

This clone has more than one count but fewer than ten. The V gene is TRBV6-1, the J gene TRBJ1-3; D not certain. The V end was cut by 6 bases, the J end by 3 bases, with 9 bases between. The CDR3 is 13 residues long. CDR1 is MNHNS and CDR2 is SASEGT in the germline V gene. DNA for the CDR3: TGTGCCAGCAGGGGAGGGAATGGAAACACCATATATTTT. It yields the protein CASRGGNGNTIYF.